This T cell receptor beta chain was sequenced during a study of T cell responses to AZD1222 COVID-19 vaccine. TCRdb's copy holds only in-frame clones and misses some; the assay was immunoSEQ multiplex PCR. The sample contains about 190,000 clones, 85% to 95% of which appear only once. The study's findings and limits: Spike-specific TCR breadth rose after two AZD1222 doses, and depth rose as well. Just a handful of people given AZD1222 tested seropositive at baseline.

The CDR3 extends over 14 amino acids. Per germline, CDR1 SGHRS and CDR2 YFSETQ. The V end was cut by 0 bases, the J end by 0 bases, with 6 bases between. Details on this clone: Its antigen is as yet unknown. The identical CDR3 is also encoded by other nucleotide sequences in the sample.

This chain links TRBV5-1 with TRBJ1-2; the D is unclear. The material sequenced was peripheral blood, taken on day 0 of AZD1222 vaccination. The receptor was derived from an adult in good health. The CDR3 loop reads CASSLGQANYGYTF. CDR3 nucleotide sequence: TGCGCCAGCAGCTTGGGGCAAGCTAACTATGGCTACACCTTC.